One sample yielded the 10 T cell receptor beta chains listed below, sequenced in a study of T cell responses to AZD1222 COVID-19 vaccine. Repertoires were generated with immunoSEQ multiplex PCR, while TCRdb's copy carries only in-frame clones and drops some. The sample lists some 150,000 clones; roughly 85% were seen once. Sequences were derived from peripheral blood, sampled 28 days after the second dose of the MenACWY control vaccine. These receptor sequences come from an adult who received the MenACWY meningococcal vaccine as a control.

The CDR3 DNA is TGCGCCAGCAGCTTGCCAGACACGACAGGCTATGGCTACACCTTC. The encoded protein is CASSLPDTTGYGYTF. This rearrangement joins TRBV5-1 to TRBJ1-2, with D perhaps TRBD1 (6 bases). V gave up 1 base and J gave up 4 bases, with 14 bases separating them. The CDR3 runs 15 residues. Germline V gene sequence: CDR1 SGHRS, CDR2 YFSETQ.

CDR3 coding DNA: TGCAGCTCTCAGGTGTCAGACGTTGGCTACACCTTC. Its protein is CSSQVSDVGYTF. The V and J genes are TRBV29-1 and TRBJ1-2, with D unclear. Germline-derived CDR1 and CDR2 are SQVTM and ANQGSEA. Trimming removed 8 bases at V and 7 bases at J, with 17 bases between. The length of the CDR3 is 12 residues.

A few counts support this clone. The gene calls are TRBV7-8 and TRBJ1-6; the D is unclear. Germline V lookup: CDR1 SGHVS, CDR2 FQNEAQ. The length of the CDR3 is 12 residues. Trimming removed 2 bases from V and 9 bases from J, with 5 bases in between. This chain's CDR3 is CASSLILSPLHF. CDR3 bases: TGTGCCAGCAGCTTAATACTTTCACCCCTCCACTTT.

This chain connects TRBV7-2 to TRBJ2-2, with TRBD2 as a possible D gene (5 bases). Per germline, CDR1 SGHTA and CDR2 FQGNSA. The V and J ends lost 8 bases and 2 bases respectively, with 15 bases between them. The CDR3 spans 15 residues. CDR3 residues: CASGLRGSNTGELFF. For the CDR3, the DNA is TGTGCCAGCGGCCTGAGAGGGTCAAACACCGGGGAGCTGTTTTTT.

The chain's CDR3 is CASSLLRGRSGGNQPQHF. In DNA, the CDR3 is TGTGCCAGCAGTCTCCTTCGGGGTAGGAGTGGGGGCAATCAGCCCCAGCATTTT. This chain links TRBV6-8 with TRBJ1-5; D remains unclear. CDR1 is MNHGY and CDR2 is SAAAGT in the germline V gene. This CDR3 contains 18 residues. Trimming took 5 bases from V and 2 from J, leaving 22 bases between them.

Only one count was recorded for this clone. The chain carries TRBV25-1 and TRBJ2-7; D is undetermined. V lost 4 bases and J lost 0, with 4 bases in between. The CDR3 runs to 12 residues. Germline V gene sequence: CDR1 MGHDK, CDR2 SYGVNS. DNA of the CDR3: TGTGCCAGCAGTGCCAGCTCCTACGAGCAGTACTTC. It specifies CASSASSYEQYF.

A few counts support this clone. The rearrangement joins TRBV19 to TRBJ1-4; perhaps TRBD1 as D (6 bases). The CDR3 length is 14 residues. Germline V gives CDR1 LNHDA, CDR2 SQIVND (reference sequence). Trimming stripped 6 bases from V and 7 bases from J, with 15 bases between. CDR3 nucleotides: TGTGCCAGTAGACGTTTGGAAGGGGGTGAAAAACTGTTTTTT. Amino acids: CASRRLEGGEKLFF. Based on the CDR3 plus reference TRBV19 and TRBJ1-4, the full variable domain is DGGITQSPKYLFRKEGQNVTLSCEQNLNHDAMYWYRQDPGQGLRLIYYSQIVNDFQKGDIAEGYSVSREKKESFPLTVTSAQKNPTAFYLCASRRLEGGEKLFFGSGTQLSVL.

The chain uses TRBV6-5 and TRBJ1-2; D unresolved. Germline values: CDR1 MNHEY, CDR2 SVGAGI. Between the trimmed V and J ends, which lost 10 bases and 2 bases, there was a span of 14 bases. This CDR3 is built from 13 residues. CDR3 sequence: CATSQPANYGYTF. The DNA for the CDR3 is TGTGCCACAAGTCAGCCCGCGAACTATGGCTACACCTTC.

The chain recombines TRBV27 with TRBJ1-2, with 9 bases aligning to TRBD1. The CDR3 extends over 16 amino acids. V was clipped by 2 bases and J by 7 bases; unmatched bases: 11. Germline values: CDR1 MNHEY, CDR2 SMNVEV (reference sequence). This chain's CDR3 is CASSLIGTGIVAGYTF. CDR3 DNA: TGTGCCAGCAGTTTAATCGGGACAGGGATAGTAGCTGGCTACACCTTC.

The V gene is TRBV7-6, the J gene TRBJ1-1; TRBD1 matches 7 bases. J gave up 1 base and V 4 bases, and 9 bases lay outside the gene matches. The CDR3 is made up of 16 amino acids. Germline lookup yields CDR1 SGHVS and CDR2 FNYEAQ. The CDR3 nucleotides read TGTGCCAGCAGCTCTACCCCGGACAGGACGAACACTGAAGCTTTCTTT. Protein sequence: CASSSTPDRTNTEAFF.